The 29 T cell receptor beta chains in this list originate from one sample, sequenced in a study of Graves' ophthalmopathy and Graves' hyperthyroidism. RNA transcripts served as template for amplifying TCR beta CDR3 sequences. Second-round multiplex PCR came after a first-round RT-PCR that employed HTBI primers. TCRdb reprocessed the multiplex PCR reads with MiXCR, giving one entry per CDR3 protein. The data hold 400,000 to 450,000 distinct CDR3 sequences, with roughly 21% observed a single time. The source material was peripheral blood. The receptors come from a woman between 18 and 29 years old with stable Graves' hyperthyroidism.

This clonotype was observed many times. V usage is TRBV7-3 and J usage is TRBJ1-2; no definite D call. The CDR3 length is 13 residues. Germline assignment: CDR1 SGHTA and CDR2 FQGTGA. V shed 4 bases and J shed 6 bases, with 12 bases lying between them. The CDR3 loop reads CASSSYSGDGYTF. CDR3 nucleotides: TGTGCCAGCAGCTCTTACTCTGGGGATGGCTACACCTTC.

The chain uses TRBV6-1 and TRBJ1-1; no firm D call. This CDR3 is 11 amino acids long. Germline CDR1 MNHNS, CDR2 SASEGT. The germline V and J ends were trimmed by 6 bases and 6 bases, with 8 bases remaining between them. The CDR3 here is CASSVGAEAFF. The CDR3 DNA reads TGTGCCAGCAGCGTAGGAGCTGAAGCTTTCTTT.

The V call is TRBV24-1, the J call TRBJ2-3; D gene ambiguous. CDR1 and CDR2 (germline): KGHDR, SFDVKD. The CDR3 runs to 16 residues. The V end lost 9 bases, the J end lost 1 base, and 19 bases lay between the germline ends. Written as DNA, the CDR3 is TGTGCCACCGCTGCCGGACGGATCGTGGGCACAGATACGCAGTATTTT. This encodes CATAAGRIVGTDTQYF.

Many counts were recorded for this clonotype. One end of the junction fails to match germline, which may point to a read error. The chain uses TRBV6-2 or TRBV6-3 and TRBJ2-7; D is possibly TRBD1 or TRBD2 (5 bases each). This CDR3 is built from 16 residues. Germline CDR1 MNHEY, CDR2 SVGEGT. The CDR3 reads CASSYPAGSLSYEQHF. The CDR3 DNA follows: TGTGCCAGCAGTTACCCCGCAGGGAGCCTATCCTACGAGCAGCACTTC.

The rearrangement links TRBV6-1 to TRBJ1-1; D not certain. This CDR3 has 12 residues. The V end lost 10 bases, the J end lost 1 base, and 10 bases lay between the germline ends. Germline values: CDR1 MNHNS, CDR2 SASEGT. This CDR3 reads CAIHGGNTEAFF. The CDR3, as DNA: TGTGCCATCCACGGCGGGAACACTGAAGCTTTCTTT.

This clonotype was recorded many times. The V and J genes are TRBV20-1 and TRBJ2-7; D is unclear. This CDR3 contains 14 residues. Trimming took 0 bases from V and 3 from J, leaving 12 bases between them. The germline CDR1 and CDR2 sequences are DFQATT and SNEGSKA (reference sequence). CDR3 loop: CSAREWTSDYEQYF. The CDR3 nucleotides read TGCAGTGCTAGAGAGTGGACCAGCGACTACGAGCAGTACTTC.

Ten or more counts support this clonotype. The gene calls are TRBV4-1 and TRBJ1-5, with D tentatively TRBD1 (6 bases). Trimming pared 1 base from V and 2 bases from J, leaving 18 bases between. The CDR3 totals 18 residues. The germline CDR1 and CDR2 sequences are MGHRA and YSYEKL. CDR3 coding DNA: TGCGCCAGCAGCCAAGGAACTACCAGGGGTGTTCGCAATCAGCCCCAGCATTTT. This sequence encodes CASSQGTTRGVRNQPQHF.

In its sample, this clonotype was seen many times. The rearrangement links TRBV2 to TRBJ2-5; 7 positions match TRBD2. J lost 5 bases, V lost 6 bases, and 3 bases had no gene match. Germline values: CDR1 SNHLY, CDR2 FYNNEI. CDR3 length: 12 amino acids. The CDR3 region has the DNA TGTGCCAGCAGCGCGACTAGCGAGACCCAGTACTTC. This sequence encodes CASSATSETQYF.

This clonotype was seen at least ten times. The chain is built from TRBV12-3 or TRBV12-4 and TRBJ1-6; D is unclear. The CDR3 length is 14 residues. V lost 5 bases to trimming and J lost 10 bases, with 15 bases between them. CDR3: CASSRRPDRSPLHF. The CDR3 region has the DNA TGTGCCAGCAGTCGTCGACCGGATAGATCACCCCTCCACTTT.

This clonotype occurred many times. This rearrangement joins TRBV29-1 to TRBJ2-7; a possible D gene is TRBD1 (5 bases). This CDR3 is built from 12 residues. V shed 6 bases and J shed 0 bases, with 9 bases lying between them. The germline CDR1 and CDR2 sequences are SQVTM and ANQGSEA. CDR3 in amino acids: CSVADSSYEQYF. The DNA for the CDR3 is TGCAGCGTGGCAGACAGCTCCTACGAGCAGTACTTC.

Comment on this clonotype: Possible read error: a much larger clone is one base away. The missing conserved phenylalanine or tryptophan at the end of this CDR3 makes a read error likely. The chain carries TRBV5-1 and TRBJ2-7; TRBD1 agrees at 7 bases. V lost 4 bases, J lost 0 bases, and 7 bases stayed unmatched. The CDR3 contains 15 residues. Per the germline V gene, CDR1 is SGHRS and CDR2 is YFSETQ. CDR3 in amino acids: CASSTGQFHSYEQYS. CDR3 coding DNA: TGCGCCAGCAGCACGGGACAGTTCCACTCCTACGAGCAGTACTCC.

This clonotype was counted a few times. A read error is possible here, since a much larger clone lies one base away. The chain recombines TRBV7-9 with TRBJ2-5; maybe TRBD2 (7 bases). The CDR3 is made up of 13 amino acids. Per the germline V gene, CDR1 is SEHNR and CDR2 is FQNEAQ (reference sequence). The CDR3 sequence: CASSWGGRETKYF. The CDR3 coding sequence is TGTGCCAGCAGCTGGGGGGGGCGAGAGACCAAGTACTTC.

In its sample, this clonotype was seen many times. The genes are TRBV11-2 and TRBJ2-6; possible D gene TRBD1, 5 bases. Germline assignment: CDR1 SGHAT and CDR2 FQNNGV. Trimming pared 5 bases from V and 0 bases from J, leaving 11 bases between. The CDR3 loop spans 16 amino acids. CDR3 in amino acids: CASSKTVPSGANVLTF. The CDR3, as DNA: TGTGCCAGCAGCAAGACAGTTCCCTCTGGGGCCAACGTCCTGACTTTC.

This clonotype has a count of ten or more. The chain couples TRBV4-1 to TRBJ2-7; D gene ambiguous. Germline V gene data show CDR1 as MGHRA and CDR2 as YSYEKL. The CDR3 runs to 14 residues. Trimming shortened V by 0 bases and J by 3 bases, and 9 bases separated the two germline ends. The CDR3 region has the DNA TGCGCCAGCAGCCAAGAACGCTCTGGCTACGAGCAGTACTTC. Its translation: CASSQERSGYEQYF.

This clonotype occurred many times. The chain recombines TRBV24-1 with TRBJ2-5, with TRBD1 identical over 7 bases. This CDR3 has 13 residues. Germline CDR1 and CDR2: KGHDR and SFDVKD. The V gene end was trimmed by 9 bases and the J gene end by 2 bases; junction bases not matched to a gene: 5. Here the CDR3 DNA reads TGTGCCACCGGTACGGACAGGCAAGAGACCCAGTACTTC. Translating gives CATGTDRQETQYF.

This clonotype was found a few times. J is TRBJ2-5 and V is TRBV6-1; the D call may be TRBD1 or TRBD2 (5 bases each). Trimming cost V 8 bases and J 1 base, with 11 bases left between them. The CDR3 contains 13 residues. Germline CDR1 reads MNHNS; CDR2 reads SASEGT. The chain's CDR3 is CASQGRFQETQYF. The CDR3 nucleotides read TGTGCCAGCCAGGGACGGTTCCAAGAGACCCAGTACTTC.

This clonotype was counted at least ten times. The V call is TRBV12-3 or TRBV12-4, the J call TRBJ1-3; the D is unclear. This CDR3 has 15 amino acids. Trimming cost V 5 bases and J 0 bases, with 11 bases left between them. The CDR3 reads CASSQAARSGNTIYF. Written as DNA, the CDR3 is TGTGCCAGCAGTCAGGCCGCGCGCTCTGGAAACACCATATATTTT.

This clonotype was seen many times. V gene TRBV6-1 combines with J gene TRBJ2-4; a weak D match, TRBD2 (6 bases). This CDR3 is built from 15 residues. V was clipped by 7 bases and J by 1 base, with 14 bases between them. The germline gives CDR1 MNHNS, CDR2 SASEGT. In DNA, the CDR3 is TGTGCCAGCACTCCCCGGGACTGGGCCAAAAACATTCAGTACTTC. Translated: CASTPRDWAKNIQYF.

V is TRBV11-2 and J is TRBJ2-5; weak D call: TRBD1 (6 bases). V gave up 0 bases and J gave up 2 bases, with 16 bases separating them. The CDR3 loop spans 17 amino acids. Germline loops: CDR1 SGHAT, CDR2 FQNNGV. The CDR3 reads CASSLDGFDRQQETQYF. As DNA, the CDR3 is TGTGCCAGCAGCTTAGATGGTTTCGACAGGCAACAAGAGACCCAGTACTTC.

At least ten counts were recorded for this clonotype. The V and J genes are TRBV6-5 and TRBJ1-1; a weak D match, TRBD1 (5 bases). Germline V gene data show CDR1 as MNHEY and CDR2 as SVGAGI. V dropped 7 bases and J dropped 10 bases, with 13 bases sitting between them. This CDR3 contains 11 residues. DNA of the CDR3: TGTGCCAGCACCACAGGAAGTGGAGCTTTCTTT. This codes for CASTTGSGAFF.

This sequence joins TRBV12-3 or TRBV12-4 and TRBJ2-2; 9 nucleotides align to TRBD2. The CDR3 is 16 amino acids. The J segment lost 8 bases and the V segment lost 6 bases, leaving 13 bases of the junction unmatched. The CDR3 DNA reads TGTGCCAGCAGCCCGGGACTAGCCGGGGAGGAGGGGGAGCTGTTTTTT. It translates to CASSPGLAGEEGELFF.

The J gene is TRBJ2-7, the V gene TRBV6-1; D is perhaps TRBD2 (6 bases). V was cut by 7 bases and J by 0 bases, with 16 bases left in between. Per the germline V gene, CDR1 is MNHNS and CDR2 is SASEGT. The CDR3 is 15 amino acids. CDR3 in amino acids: CASTDGGLSSYEQYF. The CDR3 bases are TGTGCCAGCACCGACGGGGGTTTAAGCTCCTACGAGCAGTACTTC.

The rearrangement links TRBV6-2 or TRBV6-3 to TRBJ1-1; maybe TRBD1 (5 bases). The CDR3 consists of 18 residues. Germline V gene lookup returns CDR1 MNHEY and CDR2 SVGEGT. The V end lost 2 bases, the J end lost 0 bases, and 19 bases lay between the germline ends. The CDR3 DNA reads TGTGCCAGCAGTTACCGATGGGGCTCGGCGAGGGTGAACACTGAAGCTTTCTTT. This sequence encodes CASSYRWGSARVNTEAFF.

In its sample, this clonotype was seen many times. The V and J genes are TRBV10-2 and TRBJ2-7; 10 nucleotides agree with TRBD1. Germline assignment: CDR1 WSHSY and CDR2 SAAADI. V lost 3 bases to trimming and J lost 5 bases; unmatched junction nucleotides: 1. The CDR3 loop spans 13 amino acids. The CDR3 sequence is CASSDGTGDEQYF. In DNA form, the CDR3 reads TGCGCCAGCAGTGACGGGACAGGGGACGAGCAGTACTTC.

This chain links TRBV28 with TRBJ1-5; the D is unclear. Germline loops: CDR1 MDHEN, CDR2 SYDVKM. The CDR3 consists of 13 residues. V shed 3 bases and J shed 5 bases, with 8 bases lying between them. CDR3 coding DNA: TGTGCCAGCAGTTTTGCTCTTCATCAGCCCCAGCATTTT. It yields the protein CASSFALHQPQHF.

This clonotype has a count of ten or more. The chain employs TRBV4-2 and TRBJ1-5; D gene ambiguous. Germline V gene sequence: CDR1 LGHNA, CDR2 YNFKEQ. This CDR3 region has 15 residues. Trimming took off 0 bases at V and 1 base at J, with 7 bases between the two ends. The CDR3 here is CASSQDIGSNQPQHF. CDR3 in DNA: TGTGCCAGCAGCCAAGACATTGGGAGCAATCAGCCCCAGCATTTT.

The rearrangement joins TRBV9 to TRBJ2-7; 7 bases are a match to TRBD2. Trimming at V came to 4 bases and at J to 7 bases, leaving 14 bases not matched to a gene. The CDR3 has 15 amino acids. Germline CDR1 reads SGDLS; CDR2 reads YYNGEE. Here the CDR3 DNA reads TGTGCCAGCAGCCCCCGCGGGGGATCCCCCCGGGAGCAGTACTTC. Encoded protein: CASSPRGGSPREQYF.

This chain's CDR3 is CSARTPTGGEGNGYTF. For the CDR3, the DNA is TGCAGTGCTAGGACCCCTACAGGGGGCGAGGGTAATGGCTACACCTTC. This sequence joins TRBV20-1 and TRBJ1-2, with 9 bases that match TRBD1. With V trimmed by 3 bases and J by 6 bases, 14 bases remained unmatched. Germline assignment: CDR1 DFQATT and CDR2 SNEGSKA (reference sequence). The length of the CDR3 is 16 residues.

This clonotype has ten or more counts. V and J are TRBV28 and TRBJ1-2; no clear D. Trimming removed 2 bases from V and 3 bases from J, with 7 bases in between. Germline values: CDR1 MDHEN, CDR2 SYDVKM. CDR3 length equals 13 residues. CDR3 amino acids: CASSLEGYYGYTF. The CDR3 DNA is TGTGCCAGCAGTTTAGAGGGTTACTATGGCTACACCTTC.